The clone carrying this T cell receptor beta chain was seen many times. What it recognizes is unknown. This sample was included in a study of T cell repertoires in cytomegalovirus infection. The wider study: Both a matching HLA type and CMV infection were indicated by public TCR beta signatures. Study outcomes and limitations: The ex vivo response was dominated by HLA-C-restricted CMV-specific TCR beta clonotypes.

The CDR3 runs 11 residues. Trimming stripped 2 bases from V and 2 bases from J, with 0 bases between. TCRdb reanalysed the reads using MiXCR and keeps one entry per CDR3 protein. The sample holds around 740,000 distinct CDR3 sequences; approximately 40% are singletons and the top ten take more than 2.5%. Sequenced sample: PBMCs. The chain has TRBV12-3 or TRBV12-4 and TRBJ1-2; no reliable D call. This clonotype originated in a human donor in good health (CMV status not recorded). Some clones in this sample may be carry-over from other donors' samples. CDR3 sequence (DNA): TGTGCCAGCAGTTTAAACTATGGCTACACCTTC. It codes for CASSLNYGYTF.